Listed here are 26 T cell receptor beta chains from one sample, sequenced in a study of T cell repertoires in cytomegalovirus infection. TCRdb analysed the reads with MiXCR anew, one entry per CDR3 protein. The sample consists of a few hundred thousand distinct CDR3 sequences, about 35% of them appearing once. For these receptors, no antigen is known. Sequencing used cultured PBMCs, obtained from culture after CMV antigen stimulation. These TCRs come from a human donor in good health (CMV status not recorded). Some clones in this sample may be carry-over from other donors' samples.

The chain combines TRBV28 with TRBJ2-7; D may correspond to TRBD1 or TRBD2 (5 bases each). Trimming left V 6 bases short and J 7 bases short, with 19 bases between. This CDR3 has 14 amino acids. CDR1 MDHEN and CDR2 SYDVKM come from the germline V gene. The CDR3 DNA reads TGTGCCAGCAGCCCGTGGGACGCCGTGAGAGAGCAGTACTTC. Protein: CASSPWDAVREQYF.

This clonotype was detected only a few times. The chain has TRBV7-3 and TRBJ1-1, with D unclear. This CDR3 has 14 residues. Germline CDR1 is SGHTA and CDR2 is FQGTGA. The ends were cut back, 5 bases at V and 1 base at J, with 11 bases in the middle. CDR3 loop: CASSNRPENTEAFF. DNA of the CDR3: TGTGCCAGCAGCAACCGCCCAGAGAACACTGAAGCTTTCTTT.

V is TRBV27 and J is TRBJ2-2; unclear D gene. The CDR3 runs to 13 residues. The V end was cut by 9 bases, the J end by 4 bases, with 12 bases between. Germline lookup yields CDR1 MNHEY and CDR2 SMNVEV (reference sequence). CDR3 nucleotides: TGTGCCAGTCAAAGCCCTAGCACCGGGGAGCTGTTTTTT. This gives the protein CASQSPSTGELFF.

This chain joins TRBV7-2 and TRBJ2-5; the D is unclear. The ends were cut back, 0 bases at V and 1 base at J, with 15 bases in the middle. The CDR3 covers 17 residues. From germline, CDR1 is SGHTA and CDR2 FQGNSA. The CDR3 here is CASSLAFSLGSQETQYF. The CDR3 DNA reads as TGTGCCAGCAGCTTAGCGTTCTCCCTGGGGTCCCAAGAGACCCAGTACTTC.

This clonotype was counted ten times or more. V and J are TRBV2 and TRBJ1-6, with 9 bases that match TRBD1. With V trimmed by 11 bases and J by 10 bases, 9 bases remained unmatched. The CDR3 contains 13 residues. Germline V gene sequence: CDR1 SNHLY, CDR2 FYNNEI. Here the CDR3 reads CAGGGTGSSPLHF. CDR3 DNA sequence: TGTGCCGGAGGAGGGACAGGGAGCTCACCCCTCCACTTT. Using reference TRBV2 and TRBJ1-6 for the parts outside the CDR3, the full variable domain is EPEVTQTPSHQVTQMGQEVILRCVPISNHLYFYWYRQILGQKVEFLVSFYNNEISEKSEIFDDQFSVERPDGSNFTLKIRSTKLEDSAMYFCAGGGTGSSPLHFGNGTRLTVT.

This chain joins TRBV3-1 and TRBJ2-3; TRBD2 matches at 10 bases. The ends lost 0 bases at V and 1 base at J; junction bases unmatched: 4. This CDR3 has 17 residues. The germline V gene encodes CDR1 LGHDT and CDR2 YNNKEL (reference sequence). In nucleotides, the CDR3 is TGTGCCAGCAGCCAAGACGCCGGGACTAGCGGCACAGATACGCAGTATTTT. Translated: CASSQDAGTSGTDTQYF.

This chain joins TRBV25-1 and TRBJ1-1, with D possibly being TRBD1 (5 bases). The CDR3 extends over 13 amino acids. Looked up from germline, CDR1 is MGHDK and CDR2 is SYGVNS. V was pared by 6 bases and J by 4 bases, with 12 bases between. The CDR3 region is CASRKVGGTEAFF. CDR3 in DNA: TGTGCCAGCAGGAAGGTGGGGGGCACTGAAGCTTTCTTT.

CDR3 sequence reads: CASSLAMGQGGYNEQFF. CDR3 DNA sequence: TGTGCCAGCAGTTTAGCCATGGGACAGGGAGGCTACAATGAGCAGTTCTTC. This chain uses TRBV12-3 or TRBV12-4 with TRBJ2-1, with TRBD1 identical over 9 bases. The CDR3 runs to 17 residues. J lost 3 bases, V lost 0 bases, and 6 bases had no gene match.

This chain connects TRBV6-5 to TRBJ2-1; D tentatively fits TRBD1 or TRBD2 (5 bases each). The length of the CDR3 is 15 residues. The germline V and J ends were trimmed by 0 bases and 8 bases, with 14 bases remaining between them. Germline CDR1 and CDR2: MNHEY and SVGAGI. CDR3 amino acids: CASSYSFTGGHEQFF. The CDR3 nucleotides read TGTGCCAGCAGTTACTCGTTCACAGGAGGCCATGAGCAGTTCTTC.

The chain uses TRBV7-2 and TRBJ2-3, with 12 bases fitting TRBD2. The CDR3 extends over 15 amino acids. CDR1 and CDR2 (germline): SGHTA, FQGNSA. The CDR3 DNA is TGTGTGTCGACTAGCGGGAGATCCAGCACAGATACGCAGTATTTT. This encodes CVSTSGRSSTDTQYF.

The gene calls are TRBV28 and TRBJ2-2; weak D call: TRBD1 (5 bases). V lost 3 bases, J lost 7 bases, and 18 bases lay in between. Germline loops: CDR1 MDHEN, CDR2 SYDVKM. This CDR3 has 16 amino acids. The CDR3 reads CASSLWGPVGNGELFF. DNA of the CDR3: TGTGCCAGCAGTTTGTGGGGCCCGGTCGGAAACGGGGAGCTGTTTTTT. Variable domain in full (rest from reference TRBV28 and TRBJ2-2): DVKVTQSSRYLVKRTGEKVFLECVQDMDHENMFWYRQDPGLGLRLIYFSYDVKMKEKGDIPEGYSVSREKKERFSLILESASTNQTSMYLCASSLWGPVGNGELFFGEGSRLTVL.

The genes are TRBV12-5 and TRBJ2-3, with TRBD2 matching 7 bases. CDR3 length equals 16 residues. Germline loops: CDR1 LGHNT, CDR2 FRNRAP. The junction had 7 bases not matched to a gene; V was cut back by 4 bases and J by 0 bases. The CDR3 DNA reads TGTGCTAGTGGTTCGGGACTACGTGCTAGCACAGATACGCAGTATTTT. It encodes CASGSGLRASTDTQYF.

The rearrangement joins TRBV19 to TRBJ1-1; D gene ambiguous. Germline values: CDR1 LNHDA, CDR2 SQIVND (reference sequence). The V end lost 5 bases, the J end lost 4 bases, and 11 bases lay between the germline ends. The CDR3 totals 13 residues. CDR3 in amino acids: CASSGFRGTEAFF. The CDR3 DNA is TGTGCCAGTAGTGGATTTCGAGGCACTGAAGCTTTCTTT.

A few counts support this clonotype. The chain joins TRBV5-4 to TRBJ2-7; D is possibly TRBD1 (5 bases). The CDR3 runs 14 residues. Germline-derived CDR1 and CDR2 are SGHNT and YYREEE (reference sequence). V shed 0 bases and J shed 1 base, with 8 bases lying between them. CDR3 in DNA: TGTGCCAGCAGCTTGGGTGGGGCGTCCTACGAGCAGTACGTC. Residues: CASSLGGASYEQYV.

There are a few counts of this clonotype. J is TRBJ2-7 and V is TRBV11-2; TRBD1 aligns across 9 bases. The junction had 7 bases not matched to a gene; V was cut back by 5 bases and J by 2 bases. Germline-derived CDR1 and CDR2 are SGHAT and FQNNGV. The CDR3 extends over 15 amino acids. The CDR3 bases are TGTGCCAGCAGCCCGGGACAGGGCTTAACCTACGAGCAGTACGTC. It yields the protein CASSPGQGLTYEQYV.

The J gene is TRBJ2-7, the V gene TRBV3-1, with D uncertain. The CDR3 extends over 14 amino acids. V lost 1 base and J lost 0, with 7 bases in between. CDR1 LGHDT and CDR2 YNNKEL come from the germline V gene (reference sequence). CDR3 residues: CASSQASYSYEQYF. In nucleotides, the CDR3 is TGTGCCAGCAGCCAAGCGTCCTACTCCTACGAGCAGTACTTC.

Only a few counts were recorded for this clonotype. Here the CDR3 DNA reads TGTGCCAGCAGTCGCACTGACGAGCAGTACTTC. It codes for CASSRTDEQYF. The chain links TRBV28 to TRBJ2-7, with no clear D. The germline gives CDR1 MDHEN, CDR2 SYDVKM. There are 11 residues in the CDR3. Between the trimmed V and J ends, which lost 5 bases and 5 bases, there was a span of 7 bases. Drawing the rest from reference TRBV28 and TRBJ2-7, the complete variable domain is DVKVTQSSRYLVKRTGEKVFLECVQDMDHENMFWYRQDPGLGLRLIYFSYDVKMKEKGDIPEGYSVSREKKERFSLILESASTNQTSMYLCASSRTDEQYFGPGTRLTVT.

This chain joins TRBV6-1 and TRBJ1-1; D uncertain. The ends were cut back, 8 bases at V and 2 bases at J, with 9 bases in the middle. The CDR3 has 12 amino acids. Per the germline V gene, CDR1 is MNHNS and CDR2 is SASEGT. Here the CDR3 reads CASQAVNTEAFF. The DNA of the CDR3 is TGTGCCAGCCAAGCAGTTAACACTGAAGCTTTCTTT.

This sequence joins TRBV12-3 or TRBV12-4 and TRBJ2-1; 8 bases fit TRBD2. The CDR3 consists of 14 residues. The ends lost 6 bases at V and 0 bases at J; junction bases unmatched: 1. The CDR3 DNA follows: TGTGCCAGCAGCGGGAGGGCCTCCTACAATGAGCAGTTCTTC. The encoded protein is CASSGRASYNEQFF.

The chain joins TRBV7-2 to TRBJ2-3; 10 nucleotides match TRBD2. This CDR3 spans 18 amino acids. V dropped 1 base and J dropped 2; count of bases not matched to a gene: 9. Germline V gene data show CDR1 as SGHTA and CDR2 as FQGNSA. CDR3 amino acids: CASSLGSGRPVVTDTQYF. The DNA for the CDR3 is TGTGCCAGCAGCTTAGGTAGCGGGAGGCCGGTTGTCACAGATACGCAGTATTTT.

This clonotype showed up just a few times. The V gene is TRBV12-3 or TRBV12-4, the J gene TRBJ1-1; D not certain. V gave up 0 bases and J gave up 1 base, with 6 bases separating them. This CDR3 has 14 amino acids. The CDR3 is CASSLASENTEAFF. The CDR3 DNA is TGTGCCAGCAGTTTAGCCTCCGAGAACACTGAAGCTTTCTTT.

This rearrangement joins TRBV30 to TRBJ2-3; TRBD1 matches at 9 bases. Trimming at V came to 0 bases and at J to 2 bases, leaving 9 bases not matched to a gene. This CDR3 has 17 amino acids. Looked up from germline, CDR1 is GTSNPN and CDR2 is SVGIG (reference sequence). The chain's CDR3 is CAWSVRLGDRDTDTQYF. CDR3 nucleotides: TGTGCCTGGAGTGTCCGATTGGGGGACAGGGACACAGATACGCAGTATTTT.

The CDR3 DNA reads TGCGCCAGTGACAGGGTTCCGCAGTATTTT. This codes for CASDRVPQYF. V is TRBV23-1 and J is TRBJ2-3; 7 bases are a match to TRBD1. TRBV23-1 is filed as an ORF, its function uncertain. V was pared by 9 bases and J by 10 bases, with 4 bases of the junction left unmatched. The CDR3 runs to 10 residues.

This clonotype has a handful of counts. The chain combines TRBV7-8 with TRBJ2-7; D ambiguous. V dropped 1 base and J dropped 3 bases, with 4 bases sitting between them. Germline V gene data show CDR1 as SGHVS and CDR2 as FQNEAQ. CDR3 length: 12 amino acids. CDR3 coding DNA: TGTGCCAGCAGCTTAGACTTCTACGAGCAGTACGTC. It codes for CASSLDFYEQYV.

The chain joins TRBV20-1 to TRBJ2-7; 7 bases line up with TRBD2. The CDR3 length is 13 residues. Per germline, CDR1 DFQATT and CDR2 SNEGSKA (reference sequence). The V segment lost 0 bases and the J segment 3 bases; nucleotides outside the gene matches: 2. CDR3 protein: CSARDASGYEQYF. Here the CDR3 DNA reads TGCAGTGCTAGAGATGCTAGCGGCTACGAGCAGTACTTC.

This chain uses TRBV4-2 with TRBJ1-2; D call uncertain. The CDR3 spans 13 residues. Germline lookup yields CDR1 LGHNA and CDR2 YNFKEQ. The V end was cut by 8 bases, the J end by 6 bases, with 16 bases between. CDR3 DNA: TGTGCCAGCGGCGGTACCGGTTGGGATGGCTACACCTTC. This codes for CASGGTGWDGYTF.